The sequence of this TCR beta chain was determined in a study of early stage breast cancer tumors. In the study overall: Samples were sequenced at about 10-fold average coverage. Findings and limits, study-wide: Tumors had roughly 2.5-fold higher T cell density and higher clonality than adjacent normal breast tissue. Most shared enriched TCRB sequences were commonly generated ones.

This table comes from immunoSEQ multiplex PCR, and its TCRdb copy is limited to in-frame clones, with some not included. The sample yields about 6,300 clones, roughly four fifths seen once. Normal breast often needed 100-300 mg of tissue for enough DNA. This clone came up a few times. The antigen remains undetermined. The sequence derives from a person in their 40s with breast cancer. Input material: normal breast tissue next to the tumor.

The CDR3 here is CASSGASSPSTDTQYF. CDR3 sequence (DNA): TGTGCCAGCAGTGGTGCTAGCAGTCCTAGCACAGATACGCAGTATTTT. The V call is TRBV7-9, the J call TRBJ2-3, with D possibly matching TRBD2 (5 bases). The CDR3 contains 16 residues. V lost 6 bases and J 0 bases, leaving 16 bases between the germline ends. Germline V lookup: CDR1 SEHNR, CDR2 FQNEAQ (reference sequence).